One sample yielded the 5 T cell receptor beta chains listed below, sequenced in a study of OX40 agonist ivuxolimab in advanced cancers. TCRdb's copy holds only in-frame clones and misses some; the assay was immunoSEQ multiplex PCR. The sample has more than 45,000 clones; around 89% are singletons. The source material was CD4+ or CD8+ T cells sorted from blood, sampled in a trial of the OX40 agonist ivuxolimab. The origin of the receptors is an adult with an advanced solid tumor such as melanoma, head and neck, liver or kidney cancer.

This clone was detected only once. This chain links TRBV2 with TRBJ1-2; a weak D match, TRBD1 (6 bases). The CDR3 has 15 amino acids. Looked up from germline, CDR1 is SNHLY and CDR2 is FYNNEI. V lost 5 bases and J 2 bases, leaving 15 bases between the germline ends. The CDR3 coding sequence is TGTGCCAGCAGTCCTCTAGACAGGCCGAACTATGGCTACACCTTC. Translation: CASSPLDRPNYGYTF.

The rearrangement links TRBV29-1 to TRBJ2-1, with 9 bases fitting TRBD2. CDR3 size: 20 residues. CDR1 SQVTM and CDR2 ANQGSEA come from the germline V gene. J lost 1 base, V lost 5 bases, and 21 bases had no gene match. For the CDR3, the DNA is TGCAGCGTTCTTGGACGACTAGCGGACAGGAGGGCGGAATCCTACAATGAGCAGTTCTTC. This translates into CSVLGRLADRRAESYNEQFF.

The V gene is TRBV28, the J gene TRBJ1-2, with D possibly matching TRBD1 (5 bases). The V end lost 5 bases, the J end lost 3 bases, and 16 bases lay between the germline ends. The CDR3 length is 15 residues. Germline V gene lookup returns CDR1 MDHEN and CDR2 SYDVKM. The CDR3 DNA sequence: TGTGCCAGCAGTCCACTCGGGGGGACGGACTATGGCTACACCTTC. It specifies CASSPLGGTDYGYTF.

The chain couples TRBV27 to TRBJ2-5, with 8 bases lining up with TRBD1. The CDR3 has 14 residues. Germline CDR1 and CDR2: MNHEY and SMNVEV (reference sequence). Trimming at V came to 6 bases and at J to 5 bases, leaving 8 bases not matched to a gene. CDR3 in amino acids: CASRPLTGDETQYF. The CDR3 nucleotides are TGTGCCAGCAGACCTCTGACAGGGGACGAGACCCAGTACTTC.

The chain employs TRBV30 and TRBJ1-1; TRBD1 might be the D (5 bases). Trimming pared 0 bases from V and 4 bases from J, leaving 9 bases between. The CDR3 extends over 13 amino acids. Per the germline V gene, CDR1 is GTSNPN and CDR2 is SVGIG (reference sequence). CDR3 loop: CAWSVAGGTEAFF. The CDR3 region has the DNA TGTGCCTGGAGTGTAGCTGGGGGCACTGAAGCTTTCTTT.